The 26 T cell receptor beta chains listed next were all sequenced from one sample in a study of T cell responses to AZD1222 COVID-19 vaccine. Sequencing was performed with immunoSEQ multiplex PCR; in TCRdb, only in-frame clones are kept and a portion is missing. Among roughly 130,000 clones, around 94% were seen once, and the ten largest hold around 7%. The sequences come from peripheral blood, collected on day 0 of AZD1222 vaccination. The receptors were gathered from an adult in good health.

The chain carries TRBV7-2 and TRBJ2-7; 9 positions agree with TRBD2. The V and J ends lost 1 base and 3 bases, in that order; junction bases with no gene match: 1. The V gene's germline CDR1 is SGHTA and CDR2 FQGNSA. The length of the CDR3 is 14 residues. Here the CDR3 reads CASSLVAGVYEQYF. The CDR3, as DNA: TGTGCCAGCAGCTTAGTAGCGGGAGTCTACGAGCAGTACTTC.

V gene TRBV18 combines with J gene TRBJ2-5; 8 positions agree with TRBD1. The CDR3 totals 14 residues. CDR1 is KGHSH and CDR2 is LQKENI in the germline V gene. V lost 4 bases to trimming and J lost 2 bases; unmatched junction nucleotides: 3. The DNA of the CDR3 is TGTGCCAGCTCACTTGGACAGGGACAAGAGACCCAGTACTTC. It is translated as CASSLGQGQETQYF.

The CDR3 spells CASSPTEDYSPLHF. The CDR3 DNA is TGTGCCAGCTCACCGACGGAAGATTACTCACCCCTCCACTTT. The genes are TRBV18 and TRBJ1-6, with D unresolved. V dropped 3 bases and J dropped 10 bases, with 13 bases sitting between them. Germline values: CDR1 KGHSH, CDR2 LQKENI. The CDR3 runs 14 residues. Variable domain in full (rest from reference TRBV18 and TRBJ1-6): NAGVMQNPRHLVRRRGQEARLRCSPMKGHSHVYWYRQLPEEGLKFMVYLQKENIIDESGMPKERFSAEFPKEGPSILRIQQVVRGDSAAYFCASSPTEDYSPLHFGNGTRLTVT.

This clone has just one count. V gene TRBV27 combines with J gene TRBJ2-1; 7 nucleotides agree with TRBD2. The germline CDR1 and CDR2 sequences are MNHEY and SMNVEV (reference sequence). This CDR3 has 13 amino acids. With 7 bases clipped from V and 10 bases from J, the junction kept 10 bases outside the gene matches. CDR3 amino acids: CASIRTGGGEQFF. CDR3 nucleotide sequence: TGTGCCAGCATAAGGACGGGAGGAGGGGAGCAGTTCTTC.

The DNA of the CDR3 is TGTGCCAGCAGCCGGGGACAGGGGAACGGGGGTGAGCAGTTCTTC. Translating gives CASSRGQGNGGEQFF. This sequence joins TRBV6-5 and TRBJ2-1; 10 nucleotides agree with TRBD1. The V and J ends lost 6 bases and 9 bases, in that order; junction bases with no gene match: 11. The length of the CDR3 is 15 residues. Per germline, CDR1 MNHEY and CDR2 SVGAGI.

The CDR3 region is CACSAPSYTF. The CDR3 DNA sequence: TGTGCCTGCTCGGCCCCGAGCTACACCTTC. The V and J genes are TRBV30 and TRBJ1-2; D unresolved. The CDR3 spans 10 residues. Germline loops: CDR1 GTSNPN, CDR2 SVGIG (reference sequence). The germline V and J ends were trimmed by 6 bases and 9 bases, with 11 bases remaining between them.

CDR3 loop: CASSRDRNMNTEAFF. The CDR3 DNA reads as TGTGCCAGCAGCCGGGACAGGAACATGAACACTGAAGCTTTCTTT. The chain links TRBV6-5 to TRBJ1-1; 8 bases map to TRBD1. Germline assignment: CDR1 MNHEY and CDR2 SVGAGI. The junction had 6 bases not matched to a gene; V was cut back by 6 bases and J by 0 bases. The CDR3 contains 15 residues.

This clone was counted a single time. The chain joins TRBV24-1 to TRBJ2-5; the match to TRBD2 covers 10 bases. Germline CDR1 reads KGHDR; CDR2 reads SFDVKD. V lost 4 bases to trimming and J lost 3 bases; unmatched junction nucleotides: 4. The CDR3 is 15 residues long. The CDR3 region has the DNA TGTGCCACCAGTGACCCCGGGACTAGCGAAGAGACCCAGTACTTC. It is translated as CATSDPGTSEETQYF.

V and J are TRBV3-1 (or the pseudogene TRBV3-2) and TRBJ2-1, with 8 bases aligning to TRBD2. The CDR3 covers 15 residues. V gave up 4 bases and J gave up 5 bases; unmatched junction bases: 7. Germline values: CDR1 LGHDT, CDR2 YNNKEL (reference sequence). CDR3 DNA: TGTGCCAGCAGCCGAGCGGGAGTACCCCACAATGAGCAGTTCTTC. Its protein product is CASSRAGVPHNEQFF.

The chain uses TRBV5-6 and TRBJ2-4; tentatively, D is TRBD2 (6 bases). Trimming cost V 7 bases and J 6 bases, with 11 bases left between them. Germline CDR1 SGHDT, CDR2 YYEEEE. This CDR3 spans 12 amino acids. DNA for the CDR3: TGTGCCAGCGGGATGGGGGGAAACATTCAGTACTTC. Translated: CASGMGGNIQYF.

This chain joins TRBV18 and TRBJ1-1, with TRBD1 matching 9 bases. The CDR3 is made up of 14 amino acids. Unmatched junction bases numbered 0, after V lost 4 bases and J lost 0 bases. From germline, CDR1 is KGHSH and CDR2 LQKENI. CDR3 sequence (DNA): TGTGCCAGCTCACGGGACAGGGTGAACACTGAAGCTTTCTTT. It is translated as CASSRDRVNTEAFF.

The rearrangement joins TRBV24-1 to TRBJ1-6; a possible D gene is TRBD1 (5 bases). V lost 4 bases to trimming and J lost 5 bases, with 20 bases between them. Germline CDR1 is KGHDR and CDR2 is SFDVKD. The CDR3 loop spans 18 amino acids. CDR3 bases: TGTGCCACCAGTGACCATCCTGGACGGGACCCACATAATTCACCCCTCCACTTT. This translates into CATSDHPGRDPHNSPLHF.

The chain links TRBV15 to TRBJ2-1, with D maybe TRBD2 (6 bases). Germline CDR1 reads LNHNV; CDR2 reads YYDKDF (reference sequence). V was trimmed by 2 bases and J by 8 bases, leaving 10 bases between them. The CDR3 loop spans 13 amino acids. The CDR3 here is CATSRWVADEQFF. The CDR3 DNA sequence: TGTGCCACCAGCAGATGGGTAGCGGATGAGCAGTTCTTC.

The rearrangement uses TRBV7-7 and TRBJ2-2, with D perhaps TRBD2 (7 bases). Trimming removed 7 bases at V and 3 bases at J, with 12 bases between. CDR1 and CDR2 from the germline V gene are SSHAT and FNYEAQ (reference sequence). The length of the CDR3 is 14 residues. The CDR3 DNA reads TGTGCCAGCATACGGGGGGCGGACACCGGGGAGCTGTTTTTT. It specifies CASIRGADTGELFF.

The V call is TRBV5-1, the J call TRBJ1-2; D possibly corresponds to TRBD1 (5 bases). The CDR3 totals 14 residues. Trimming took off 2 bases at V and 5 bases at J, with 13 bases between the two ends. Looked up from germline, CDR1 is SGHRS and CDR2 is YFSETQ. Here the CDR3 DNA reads TGCGCCAGCAGCTTAAAGGCAGGGTTTTATGGCTACACCTTC. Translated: CASSLKAGFYGYTF.

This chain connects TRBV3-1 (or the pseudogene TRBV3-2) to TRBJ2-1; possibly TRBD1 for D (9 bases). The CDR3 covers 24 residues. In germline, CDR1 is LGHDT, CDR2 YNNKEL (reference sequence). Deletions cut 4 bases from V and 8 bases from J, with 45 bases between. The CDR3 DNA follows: TGTGCCAGCAGCCGGTGGACAGGGGAATACGACGGGCTAGCGGGTGAGTTTAGGGTATATGAGCAGTTCTTC. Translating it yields CASSRWTGEYDGLAGEFRVYEQFF.

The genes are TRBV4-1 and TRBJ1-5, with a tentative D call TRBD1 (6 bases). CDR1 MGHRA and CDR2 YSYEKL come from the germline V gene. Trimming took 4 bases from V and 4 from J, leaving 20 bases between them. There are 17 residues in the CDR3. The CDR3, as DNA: TGCGCCAGCAGCCGAGTAACTACAGGGAGTAGAAATCAGCCCCAGCATTTT. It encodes CASSRVTTGSRNQPQHF.

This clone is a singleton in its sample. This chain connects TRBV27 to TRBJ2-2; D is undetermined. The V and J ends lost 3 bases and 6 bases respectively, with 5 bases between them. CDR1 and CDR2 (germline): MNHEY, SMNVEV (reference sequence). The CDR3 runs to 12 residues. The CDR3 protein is CASSLTAGELFF. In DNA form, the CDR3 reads TGTGCCAGCAGTTTGACGGCCGGGGAGCTGTTTTTT.

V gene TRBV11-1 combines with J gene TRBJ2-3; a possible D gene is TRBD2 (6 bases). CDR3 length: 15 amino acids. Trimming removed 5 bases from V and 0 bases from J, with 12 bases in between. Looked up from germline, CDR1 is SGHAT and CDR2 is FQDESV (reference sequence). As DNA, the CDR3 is TGTGCCAGCAGCCAACAGCGGGTTAGCACAGATACGCAGTATTTT. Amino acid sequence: CASSQQRVSTDTQYF.

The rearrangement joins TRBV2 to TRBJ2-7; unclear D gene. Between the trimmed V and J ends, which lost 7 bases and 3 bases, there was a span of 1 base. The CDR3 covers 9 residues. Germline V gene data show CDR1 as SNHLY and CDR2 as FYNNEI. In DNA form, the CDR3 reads TGTGCCAGCAACTACGAGCAGTACTTC. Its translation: CASNYEQYF.

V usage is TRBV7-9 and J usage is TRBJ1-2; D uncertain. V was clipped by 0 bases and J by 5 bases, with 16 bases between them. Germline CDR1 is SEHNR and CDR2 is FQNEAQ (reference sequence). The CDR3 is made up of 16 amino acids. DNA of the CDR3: TGTGCCAGCAGCTTAGCTGGGGTCGATGTGGAATATGGCTACACCTTC. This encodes CASSLAGVDVEYGYTF. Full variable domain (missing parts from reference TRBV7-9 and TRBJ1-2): DTGVSQNPRHKITKRGQNVTFRCDPISEHNRLYWYRQTLGQGPEFLTYFQNEAQLEKSRLLSDRFSAERPKGSFSTLEIQRTEQGDSAMYLCASSLAGVDVEYGYTFGSGTRLTVV.

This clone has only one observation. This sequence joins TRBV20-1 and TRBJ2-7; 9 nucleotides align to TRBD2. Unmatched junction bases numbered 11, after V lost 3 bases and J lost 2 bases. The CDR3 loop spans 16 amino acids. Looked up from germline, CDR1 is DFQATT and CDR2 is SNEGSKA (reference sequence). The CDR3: CSASHRGRAETYEQYF. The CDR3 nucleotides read TGCAGTGCTAGTCATCGCGGGAGGGCCGAGACCTACGAGCAGTACTTC.

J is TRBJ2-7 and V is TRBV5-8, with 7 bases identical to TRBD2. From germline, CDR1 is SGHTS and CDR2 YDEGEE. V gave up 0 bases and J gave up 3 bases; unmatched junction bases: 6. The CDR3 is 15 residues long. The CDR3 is CASSLAAGASYEQYF. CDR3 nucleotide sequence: TGTGCCAGCAGCTTGGCCGCGGGAGCGAGCTACGAGCAGTACTTC. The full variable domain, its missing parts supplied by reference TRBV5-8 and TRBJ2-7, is EAGVTQSPTHLIKTRGQQATLRCSPISGHTSVYWYQQALGLGLQFLLWYDEGEERNRGNFPPRFSGRQFPNYSSELNVNALELEDSALYLCASSLAAGASYEQYFGPGTRLTVT.

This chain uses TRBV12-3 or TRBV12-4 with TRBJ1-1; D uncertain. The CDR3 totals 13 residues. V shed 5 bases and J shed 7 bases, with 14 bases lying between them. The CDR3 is CASSLFVGGEAFF. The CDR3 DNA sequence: TGTGCCAGCAGTCTCTTTGTGGGAGGTGAAGCTTTCTTT.

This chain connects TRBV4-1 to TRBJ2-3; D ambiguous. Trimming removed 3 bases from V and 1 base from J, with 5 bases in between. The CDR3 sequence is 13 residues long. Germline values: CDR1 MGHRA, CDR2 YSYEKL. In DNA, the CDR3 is TGCGCCAGCAGCCAGACGGGCACAGATACGCAGTATTTT. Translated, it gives CASSQTGTDTQYF.

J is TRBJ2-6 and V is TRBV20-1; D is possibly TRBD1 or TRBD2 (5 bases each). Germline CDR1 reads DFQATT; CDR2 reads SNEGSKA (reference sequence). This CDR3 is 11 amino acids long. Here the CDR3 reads CGGSGANVLTF. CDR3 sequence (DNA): TGCGGGGGCTCTGGGGCCAACGTCCTGACTTTC.